This is a list of T cell receptor beta chains from one sample in a study of blood T cell repertoires in COVID-19. Assay: immunoSEQ multiplex PCR; the TCRdb copy retains only in-frame clones and omits some. The sample lists over 200,000 clones, approximately 90% seen once, with less than 3.5% in the top ten. Material: peripheral blood. These receptors were collected from a man younger than 40 with COVID-19, enrolled during active disease. Each CDR3 is given with its conserved first and last residue. The order of the fields is CDR3 DNA, CDR3 protein, J gene, clone size, V gene, D gene. D genes are given only for firm matches. A row's size may be missing; if present it is once, few, many or a size class.

CDR3nt: TGTGCCAGAAGCCCTCAACACAGGGGAACGAATGAAAAACTGTTTTTT
CDR3aa: CARSPQHRGTNEKLFF
j_gene: TRBJ1-4
abundance: NA
v_gene: TRBV7-5
d_gene: NA

CDR3nt: TGTGCCAGCAGCGGGGGACAGGGTAACACTGAAGCTTTCTTT
CDR3aa: CASSGGQGNTEAFF
j_gene: TRBJ1-1
abundance: NA
v_gene: TRBV2
d_gene: TRBD1

CDR3nt: TGCGCCAGCGGAAAAGGACAGGGGAGCACTGAAGCTTTCTTT
CDR3aa: CASGKGQGSTEAFF
j_gene: TRBJ1-1
abundance: NA
v_gene: TRBV4-1
d_gene: TRBD1

CDR3nt: TGTGCCAGCTCACCGAGGGACAGGGGGCGGGAATTGAATGAGCAGTTCTTC
CDR3aa: CASSPRDRGRELNEQFF
j_gene: TRBJ2-1
abundance: NA
v_gene: TRBV18
d_gene: TRBD1

CDR3nt: TGCGCCAGCAGCCCGGGTGGGGCATTCCCATGGGGAACCATATATTTT
CDR3aa: CASSPGGAFPWGTIYF
j_gene: TRBJ1-3
abundance: NA
v_gene: TRBV4-1
d_gene: NA

CDR3nt: TGTGCCAGCAGTTTGACAGGTTCTAACTATGGCTACACCTTC
CDR3aa: CASSLTGSNYGYTF
j_gene: TRBJ1-2
abundance: NA
v_gene: TRBV28
d_gene: NA

CDR3nt: TGCGCCAGCAGCTTGCTCAGGGGGCCAGATACGCAGTATTTT
CDR3aa: CASSLLRGPDTQYF
j_gene: TRBJ2-3
abundance: NA
v_gene: TRBV5-1
d_gene: TRBD1

CDR3nt: TGTGCAAGTCGCTTAGGACCCCCCCAAGGGGCGCATCAGCAGTACTTC
CDR3aa: CASRLGPPQGAHQQYF
j_gene: TRBJ2-7
abundance: NA
v_gene: TRBV12-2
d_gene: NA

CDR3nt: TGTGCCAGCAGCCTAGCGGGACAAGGTCTCGATGAGCAGTTCTTC
CDR3aa: CASSLAGQGLDEQFF
j_gene: TRBJ2-1
abundance: NA
v_gene: TRBV7-7
d_gene: TRBD2

CDR3nt: TGTGCCAGCAGCTCCCGGGCGGGTGGAGAGACCCAGTACTTC
CDR3aa: CASSSRAGGETQYF
j_gene: TRBJ2-5
abundance: NA
v_gene: TRBV5-4
d_gene: NA

CDR3nt: TGTGCCAGCAGCTTGGGGTCGGGACAAGCGTACAATGAGCAGTTCTTC
CDR3aa: CASSLGSGQAYNEQFF
j_gene: TRBJ2-1
abundance: NA
v_gene: TRBV7-2
d_gene: NA

CDR3nt: TGCGCCAGCAGCTTGCCAGGGGTTAGGGACCCGGGAAACACCATATATTTT
CDR3aa: CASSLPGVRDPGNTIYF
j_gene: TRBJ1-3
abundance: NA
v_gene: TRBV5-1
d_gene: NA

CDR3nt: TGTGCCAGTTCCCGGGACTCTGGGGCCAACGTCCTGACTTTC
CDR3aa: CASSRDSGANVLTF
j_gene: TRBJ2-6
abundance: NA
v_gene: TRBV18
d_gene: NA

CDR3nt: TGTGCCAGCTCACTTTCTTTCGGGGACGAGCAGTACTTC
CDR3aa: CASSLSFGDEQYF
j_gene: TRBJ2-7
abundance: few
v_gene: TRBV18
d_gene: NA

CDR3nt: TGTGCCAGCAGTGGCAGGATCAAGAGCTCCTACGAGCAGTACTTC
CDR3aa: CASSGRIKSSYEQYF
j_gene: TRBJ2-7
abundance: NA
v_gene: TRBV2
d_gene: NA

CDR3nt: TGCGCCAGCAGGACCGGGACAAATCTTCCTTATGGCTACACCTTC
CDR3aa: CASRTGTNLPYGYTF
j_gene: TRBJ1-2
abundance: NA
v_gene: TRBV10-2
d_gene: NA

CDR3nt: TGCGCCAGCAGCCCCCTGGAGGGTAGGAATTCACCCCTCCACTTT
CDR3aa: CASSPLEGRNSPLHF
j_gene: TRBJ1-6
abundance: NA
v_gene: TRBV5-1
d_gene: NA

CDR3nt: TGCAGCGTTGGGGTAGCGGGAGGCGACAATGAGCAGTTCTTC
CDR3aa: CSVGVAGGDNEQFF
j_gene: TRBJ2-1
abundance: NA
v_gene: TRBV29-1
d_gene: TRBD2

CDR3nt: TGCGCCAGCAGCTCCTCGGGACAGGGGATCGAGCAGTACTTC
CDR3aa: CASSSSGQGIEQYF
j_gene: TRBJ2-7
abundance: NA
v_gene: TRBV5-1
d_gene: TRBD1

CDR3nt: TGTGCCAGCAGCGTAGATCTCCTTAACTATGGCTACACCTTC
CDR3aa: CASSVDLLNYGYTF
j_gene: TRBJ1-2
abundance: NA
v_gene: TRBV9
d_gene: NA

CDR3nt: TGTGCCAGCTCACCACCTACAGGGGAGACCCAGTACTTC
CDR3aa: CASSPPTGETQYF
j_gene: TRBJ2-5
abundance: NA
v_gene: TRBV18
d_gene: NA

CDR3nt: TGTGCCAGCTCACCATGGGGGGAGGCTGAAGCTTTCTTT
CDR3aa: CASSPWGEAEAFF
j_gene: TRBJ1-1
abundance: NA
v_gene: TRBV18
d_gene: NA

CDR3nt: TGCGCCAGCCGCCTCGGGACAGGGGGCGAGAGACAGCCCCAGCATTTT
CDR3aa: CASRLGTGGERQPQHF
j_gene: TRBJ1-5
abundance: once
v_gene: TRBV5-1
d_gene: TRBD1

CDR3nt: TGTGCCAGCAGAACCCCCAGGAGGGAGGGAGAGACCCAGTACTTC
CDR3aa: CASRTPRREGETQYF
j_gene: TRBJ2-5
abundance: NA
v_gene: TRBV6-5
d_gene: TRBD2

CDR3nt: TGTGCCACCAGCAGGTACAGACAGGGACGCAATCAGCCCCAGCATTTT
CDR3aa: CATSRYRQGRNQPQHF
j_gene: TRBJ1-5
abundance: NA
v_gene: TRBV15
d_gene: TRBD1

CDR3nt: TGTGCCAGCAGCCGACTAGGAAACACCGGGGAGCTGTTTTTT
CDR3aa: CASSRLGNTGELFF
j_gene: TRBJ2-2
abundance: NA
v_gene: TRBV14
d_gene: NA

CDR3nt: TGTGCCAGCAGCCAATTCGGGGGCAATCAGCCCCAGCATTTT
CDR3aa: CASSQFGGNQPQHF
j_gene: TRBJ1-5
abundance: few
v_gene: TRBV3-1/TRBV3-2
d_gene: NA

CDR3nt: TGTGCCAGCAGTTTATATTCGGGTCCGGGACATCAACCCTACGAGCAGTACTTC
CDR3aa: CASSLYSGPGHQPYEQYF
j_gene: TRBJ2-7
abundance: few
v_gene: TRBV27
d_gene: NA

CDR3nt: TGTGCCAGCAGAAACAGCGGGTCGGCCTCCTACGAGCAGTACTTC
CDR3aa: CASRNSGSASYEQYF
j_gene: TRBJ2-7
abundance: NA
v_gene: TRBV28
d_gene: NA

CDR3nt: TGTGCCAGCAGTGAAATCCGTTGGAACACTGAAGCTTTCTTT
CDR3aa: CASSEIRWNTEAFF
j_gene: TRBJ1-1
abundance: NA
v_gene: TRBV2
d_gene: NA

CDR3nt: TGTGCCAGCTCACCGGCAGGGCGCAGAAGTGAGACCCAGTACTTC
CDR3aa: CASSPAGRRSETQYF
j_gene: TRBJ2-5
abundance: NA
v_gene: TRBV18
d_gene: NA

CDR3nt: TGTGCCTGGAGTGCTTACGGGGGGTCGGTATGGGGCTACACCTTC
CDR3aa: CAWSAYGGSVWGYTF
j_gene: TRBJ1-2
abundance: NA
v_gene: TRBV30
d_gene: NA

CDR3nt: TGTGCCAGCAGTTCCGCCCGGTCAGGGACTTACCAAGAGACCCAGTACTTC
CDR3aa: CASSSARSGTYQETQYF
j_gene: TRBJ2-5
abundance: NA
v_gene: TRBV27
d_gene: NA

CDR3nt: TGTGCCAGCAGTTCTGACCTTGGACAGGGTGACTATGGCTACACCTTC
CDR3aa: CASSSDLGQGDYGYTF
j_gene: TRBJ1-2
abundance: NA
v_gene: TRBV6-2/TRBV6-3
d_gene: TRBD1

CDR3nt: TGTGCCAGCAGCGTAGAAACAGTGGTCGATTTCTATGGCTACACCTTC
CDR3aa: CASSVETVVDFYGYTF
j_gene: TRBJ1-2
abundance: NA
v_gene: TRBV9
d_gene: NA

CDR3nt: TGTGCCAGCAGCTTACAGGGGATGAACACTGAAGCTTTCTTT
CDR3aa: CASSLQGMNTEAFF
j_gene: TRBJ1-1
abundance: NA
v_gene: TRBV6-5
d_gene: TRBD1

CDR3nt: TGTGCCAGCAGTTTATGGGCAGGTTCCTCGTACGAGCAGTACTTC
CDR3aa: CASSLWAGSSYEQYF
j_gene: TRBJ2-7
abundance: once
v_gene: TRBV27
d_gene: NA

CDR3nt: TGTGCCAGCAGCCCAATCGGGACTTACGAAACCTACGAGCAGTACTTC
CDR3aa: CASSPIGTYETYEQYF
j_gene: TRBJ2-7
abundance: NA
v_gene: TRBV28
d_gene: NA

CDR3nt: TGTGCCAGTAGTATAGACCCGCAGGGGTACTATGGCTACACCTTC
CDR3aa: CASSIDPQGYYGYTF
j_gene: TRBJ1-2
abundance: NA
v_gene: TRBV19
d_gene: NA

CDR3nt: TGTGCCAGCAGTTTCCCTCCAGGGACAGCTAACTATGGCTACACCTTC
CDR3aa: CASSFPPGTANYGYTF
j_gene: TRBJ1-2
abundance: NA
v_gene: TRBV28
d_gene: TRBD1

CDR3nt: TGTGCCACCAGTGATTCCCGCGGCGGAGATACGCAGTATTTT
CDR3aa: CATSDSRGGDTQYF
j_gene: TRBJ2-3
abundance: NA
v_gene: TRBV24-1
d_gene: NA

CDR3nt: TGTGCCAGCAGCTCCCGGACTAGCGGGAGGACTCATGCCTACAATGAGCAGTTCTTC
CDR3aa: CASSSRTSGRTHAYNEQFF
j_gene: TRBJ2-1
abundance: NA
v_gene: TRBV5-5
d_gene: TRBD2

CDR3nt: TGTGCCAGCAGCCTCGTCGGAGGACCTGAAGCTTTCTTT
CDR3aa: CASSLVGGPEAFF
j_gene: TRBJ1-1
abundance: NA
v_gene: TRBV5-4
d_gene: NA

CDR3nt: TGCGCCAGCAGCTCTGGGAGGGGCACGGGAACACAGAACACTGAAGCTTTCTTT
CDR3aa: CASSSGRGTGTQNTEAFF
j_gene: TRBJ1-1
abundance: NA
v_gene: TRBV5-1
d_gene: NA

CDR3nt: TGCGCCAGCAGCCAAGGAGCCGGGACAGGGGTATACACCGGGGAGCTGTTTTTT
CDR3aa: CASSQGAGTGVYTGELFF
j_gene: TRBJ2-2
abundance: few
v_gene: TRBV4-3
d_gene: TRBD1

CDR3nt: TGTGCCAGCAGCCCCGGGACAGGACGACAAGGTGAAGCTTTCTTT
CDR3aa: CASSPGTGRQGEAFF
j_gene: TRBJ1-1
abundance: NA
v_gene: TRBV27
d_gene: TRBD1